This T cell receptor (beta chain) was recovered during a study of blood T cell repertoires in COVID-19. The data were produced by immunoSEQ multiplex PCR, yet TCRdb's version contains in-frame clones alone and is incomplete. The sample carries 150,000 to 190,000 clones, roughly four fifths recorded once. CDR1 is SGHTA and CDR2 is FQGTGA in the germline V gene. This CDR3 has 17 amino acids. Trimming removed 7 bases from V and 7 bases from J, with 28 bases in between. Two negative PCRs, clearance, or symptom resolution characterized the recovered Cohort 3 donors. This clone was counted once. This sequence joins TRBV7-3 and TRBJ1-2; D is possibly TRBD1 (6 bases). Sample: PBMCs or T cells enriched from blood (not recorded which). This receptor was identified in a man aged 45 to 65 who had recovered from COVID-19. Here the CDR3 DNA reads TGTGCCAGCACCGGACCGAGGGGAACAGGGCGGATACTTGGCTACACCTTC. This sequence encodes CASTGPRGTGRILGYTF.